This T cell receptor (beta chain) derives from a study of blood T cell repertoires in COVID-19. The method was immunoSEQ multiplex PCR; TCRdb's version includes in-frame clones alone and lacks a portion of them. The profile shows roughly 120,000 clones, roughly 86% of them singletons. The CDR3 contains 13 residues. Germline values: CDR1 MDHEN, CDR2 SYDVKM. V was pared by 3 bases and J by 9 bases, with 15 bases between. The receptor comes from a human donor in a cohort sampled during active COVID-19. Sequencing input: peripheral blood. The V gene is TRBV28, the J gene TRBJ2-7; no definite D call. The DNA for the CDR3 is TGTGCCAGCAGTTTCGGTCAGGCCCTCGGGCAGTACTTC. Protein sequence: CASSFGQALGQYF. Variable domain in full (rest from reference TRBV28 and TRBJ2-7): DVKVTQSSRYLVKRTGEKVFLECVQDMDHENMFWYRQDPGLGLRLIYFSYDVKMKEKGDIPEGYSVSREKKERFSLILESASTNQTSMYLCASSFGQALGQYFGPGTRLTVT.